Each of the 24 T cell receptor beta chains below was sequenced from the same sample in a study of beta chain features in type 1 diabetes. Study results and caveats: For Type 1 diabetes patients, all four CD4+ subsets carried TCRB CDR3s that were moderately but significantly shorter.

Expressed TCRB transcripts were sequenced because the entire RNA isolate underwent reverse transcription. Measured with immunoSEQ multiplex PCR; TCRdb has only the in-frame clones, and not every one. This sample yields approximately 100,000 clones, of which 25% to 35% are seen a single time; 0.5% to 0.6% belongs to the top ten. These TCRs are of unknown antigen specificity. The sequenced sample consisted of central memory CD4+ T cells from blood. Receptor source: a woman under 30 with type 1 diabetes.

The V call is TRBV27, the J call TRBJ2-2, with TRBD2 matching 7 bases. This CDR3 is built from 16 residues. The V and J ends lost 2 bases and 7 bases, in that order; junction bases with no gene match: 10. In germline, CDR1 is MNHEY, CDR2 SMNVEV (reference sequence). The CDR3 loop reads CASSLDLASGYGELFF. CDR3 in DNA: TGTGCCAGCAGTTTAGATTTGGCTAGCGGTTACGGGGAGCTGTTTTTT.

The chain employs TRBV5-4 and TRBJ2-3; perhaps TRBD2 as D (6 bases). This CDR3 contains 14 residues. Germline V lookup: CDR1 SGHNT, CDR2 YYREEE (reference sequence). Between the trimmed V and J ends, which lost 1 base and 1 base, there was a span of 7 bases. The CDR3 loop is CASSLPSGTDTQYF. CDR3 DNA sequence: TGTGCCAGCAGCTTGCCTAGCGGCACAGATACGCAGTATTTT.

The chain carries TRBV15 and TRBJ2-1; the D is unclear. From germline, CDR1 is LNHNV and CDR2 YYDKDF (reference sequence). Between the trimmed V and J ends, which lost 6 bases and 5 bases, there was a span of 8 bases. The CDR3 is 12 residues long. The CDR3, as DNA: TGTGCCACCAGTACCGCGGACAATGAGCAGTTCTTC. Translated: CATSTADNEQFF.

The V gene is TRBV27, the J gene TRBJ2-3, with D perhaps TRBD2 (6 bases). This CDR3 contains 17 residues. Trimming cost V 5 bases and J 0 bases, with 18 bases left between them. Germline CDR1 MNHEY, CDR2 SMNVEV (reference sequence). This CDR3 reads CASSHRFGGTSTDTQYF. Here the CDR3 DNA reads TGTGCCAGCAGTCACCGATTTGGCGGGACTAGCACAGATACGCAGTATTTT.

The chain carries TRBV7-9 and TRBJ2-1; D ambiguous. This CDR3 has 13 amino acids. V was trimmed by 3 bases and J by 7 bases, leaving 10 bases between them. CDR1 is SEHNR, CDR2 FQNEAQ, per germline (reference sequence). As DNA, the CDR3 is TGTGCCAGCAGCTTTAGCCTAAAGAATGAGCAGTTCTTC. Encoded protein: CASSFSLKNEQFF.

This clone was observed a handful of times. V is TRBV7-3 and J is TRBJ2-7; D is uncertain. The V gene lost 1 base and the J gene lost 0 bases, with 7 bases spanning the gap. The CDR3 has 14 amino acids. The germline CDR1 and CDR2 sequences are SGHTA and FQGTGA. The CDR3 region is CASSLSASSYEQYF. The CDR3 nucleotides are TGTGCCAGCAGCTTAAGTGCTAGCTCCTACGAGCAGTACTTC.

This clone has a handful of counts. The chain uses TRBV19 and TRBJ2-1, with 9 bases fitting TRBD2. There are 14 residues in the CDR3. Germline loops: CDR1 LNHDA, CDR2 SQIVND (reference sequence). Unmatched junction bases numbered 7, after V lost 6 bases and J lost 7 bases. The CDR3 spells CASRLAGGANEQFF. CDR3 in DNA: TGTGCCAGTAGACTAGCGGGTGGCGCAAATGAGCAGTTCTTC.

The chain recombines TRBV2 with TRBJ2-1; 8 positions match TRBD1. CDR3 size: 12 residues. CDR1 SNHLY and CDR2 FYNNEI come from the germline V gene. The junction had 4 bases not matched to a gene; V was cut back by 5 bases and J by 10 bases. Written as DNA, the CDR3 is TGTGCCAGCAGTAGGACAGGGTGGGAGCAGTTCTTC. Protein: CASSRTGWEQFF.

This clone was seen only a few times. CDR3 nucleotides: TGTGCCATCAGCCCATATGGACTAGCGGATTCTCAAGAGACCCAGTACTTC. Protein: CAISPYGLADSQETQYF. The V call is TRBV10-3, the J call TRBJ2-5; TRBD2 agrees at 10 bases. Trimming removed 6 bases from V and 2 bases from J; junction bases left unmatched: 12. Germline CDR1 ENHRY, CDR2 SYGVKD. This CDR3 is 17 amino acids long.

This chain uses TRBV28 with TRBJ1-5; D not certain. The V end was cut by 8 bases, the J end by 6 bases, with 20 bases between. Germline V lookup: CDR1 MDHEN, CDR2 SYDVKM. The CDR3 length is 15 residues. This CDR3 reads CASGPSGLVSQPQHF. CDR3 nucleotides: TGTGCCAGCGGCCCATCGGGTCTTGTTTCTCAGCCCCAGCATTTT.

The chain uses TRBV7-2 and TRBJ2-7; D ambiguous. The CDR3 loop spans 12 amino acids. Trimming took 3 bases from V and 3 from J, leaving 6 bases between them. Germline CDR1 and CDR2: SGHTA and FQGNSA. CDR3: CASSFHGYEQYF. CDR3 DNA: TGTGCCAGCAGCTTTCACGGCTACGAGCAGTACTTC.

The table lists this clone with a few counts. The chain recombines TRBV27 with TRBJ1-1; 7 bases align to TRBD1. In germline, CDR1 is MNHEY, CDR2 SMNVEV (reference sequence). Germline trimming cut 5 bases from V and 3 bases from J; bases unmatched to any gene: 15. The CDR3 is 17 residues long. The CDR3 loop is CASSRHRGSASDTEAFF. CDR3 in DNA: TGTGCCAGCAGTCGACACAGGGGATCCGCTTCGGACACTGAAGCTTTCTTT.

This clone was observed a handful of times. The chain employs TRBV27 and TRBJ2-3; no reliable D call. Germline CDR1 and CDR2: MNHEY and SMNVEV (reference sequence). V was cut by 5 bases and J by 4 bases, with 10 bases left in between. This CDR3 is 13 amino acids long. This chain's CDR3 is CASSPQVPDTQYF. CDR3 nucleotides: TGTGCCAGCAGTCCTCAGGTGCCAGATACGCAGTATTTT.

As regards this clone: The CDR3 end shows no conserved phenylalanine or tryptophan, and so a read error is likely. The limits of the CDR3 on the DNA are not certain, so only TCRdb's listed CDR3 is given. The V gene is TRBV6-1, the J gene TRBJ1-1; the listed D gene, TRBD1, was not tested against the DNA. The CDR3 is made up of 12 amino acids, end residues included. Germline CDR1 MNHNS, CDR2 SASEGT. The CDR3 here is CASHSLGTGPRA.

The chain couples TRBV6-1 to TRBJ1-5, with 9 bases that match TRBD1. V trimming: 6 bases; J trimming: 9 bases; junction bases outside the gene matches: 9. Looked up from germline, CDR1 is MNHNS and CDR2 is SASEGT. This CDR3 is 14 amino acids long. Written as DNA, the CDR3 is TGTGCCAGCAGCCGGGACAGGGTCCAGGGGCCCCAGCATTTT. Translation gives CASSRDRVQGPQHF.

This sequence joins TRBV19 and TRBJ1-1, with a possible D match to TRBD1 (6 bases). Germline CDR1 reads LNHDA; CDR2 reads SQIVND (reference sequence). The V gene lost 9 bases and the J gene lost 3 bases, with 20 bases spanning the gap. There are 15 residues in the CDR3. CDR3 in DNA: TGTGCCAGCACCCGTGGCGGGGGCTGGGACACTGAAGCTTTCTTT. Amino acids: CASTRGGGWDTEAFF.

The chain couples TRBV11-3 to TRBJ2-3; D gene ambiguous. V was shortened by 7 bases and J by 5 bases, with 7 bases between the two germline ends. The CDR3 runs to 11 residues. Germline V gene sequence: CDR1 SGHNT, CDR2 YENEEA. CDR3 amino acids: CASMGRDTQYF. The CDR3 DNA sequence: TGTGCCAGCATGGGCAGAGATACGCAGTATTTT.

The chain combines TRBV11-2 with TRBJ2-3, with 8 bases lining up with TRBD1. This CDR3 comprises 15 residues. CDR1 is SGHAT and CDR2 is FQNNGV in the germline V gene. The trim removed 3 bases at V and 3 bases at J, leaving 5 bases unmatched. CDR3: CASSFTGGRTDTQYF. CDR3 sequence (DNA): TGTGCCAGCAGCTTTACAGGGGGTAGGACAGATACGCAGTATTTT.

This clone came up a few times. The rearrangement links TRBV27 to TRBJ2-1; 8 nucleotides agree with TRBD2. The CDR3 has 15 residues. Trimming removed 5 bases from V and 4 bases from J; junction bases left unmatched: 7. Germline CDR1 is MNHEY and CDR2 is SMNVEV (reference sequence). CDR3 DNA sequence: TGTGCCAGCAGTGCCCCCGGGACTAGATACAATGAGCAGTTCTTC. Translation: CASSAPGTRYNEQFF.

The table lists this clone with a few counts. The chain combines TRBV5-6 with TRBJ2-5, with D hard to call. Looked up from germline, CDR1 is SGHDT and CDR2 is YYEEEE. This CDR3 contains 16 residues. Trimming took off 1 base at V and 2 bases at J, with 15 bases between the two ends. In nucleotides, the CDR3 is TGTGCCAGCAGCTTGCGAGGAATTACTAAACAAGAGACCCAGTACTTC. It encodes CASSLRGITKQETQYF.

This clone was observed a handful of times. The same CDR3 arises from other DNA sequences in this sample as well. This CDR3 is CASSLELDTEAFF. The CDR3, as DNA: TGCGCCAGCAGCTTGGAGCTTGACACTGAAGCTTTCTTT. This chain joins TRBV5-1 and TRBJ1-1, with no clear D. V was cut by 0 bases and J by 3 bases, with 6 bases left in between. Germline CDR1 is SGHRS and CDR2 is YFSETQ. The CDR3 length is 13 residues.

The genes are TRBV5-1 and TRBJ2-7; 7 positions match TRBD1. V lost 0 bases and J lost 3; bases outside the gene matches: 6. CDR3 size: 15 residues. Germline CDR1 is SGHRS and CDR2 is YFSETQ. CDR3 sequence (DNA): TGCGCCAGCAGCTTGGCCCAGGGGGATCTCTACGAGCAGTACTTC. The encoded protein is CASSLAQGDLYEQYF. Full variable domain (outside the CDR3, taken from reference TRBV5-1 and TRBJ2-7): KAGVTQTPRYLIKTRGQQVTLSCSPISGHRSVSWYQQTPGQGLQFLFEYFSETQRNKGNFPGRFSGRQFSNSRSEMNVSTLELGDSALYLCASSLAQGDLYEQYFGPGTRLTVT.

This clone was counted only a few times. V is TRBV6-5 and J is TRBJ1-1, with D tentatively TRBD1 (6 bases). Trimming left V 2 bases short and J 0 bases short, with 13 bases between. CDR3 length: 16 amino acids. Germline CDR1 and CDR2: MNHEY and SVGAGI. CDR3 protein: CASSYGGGGMNTEAFF. The CDR3 DNA is TGTGCCAGCAGTTACGGCGGGGGGGGCATGAACACTGAAGCTTTCTTT.

This rearrangement joins TRBV7-6 to TRBJ2-7, with D possibly TRBD1 on 5 matching bases. In germline, CDR1 is SGHVS, CDR2 FNYEAQ. CDR3 length: 12 amino acids. Trimming took off 5 bases at V and 9 bases at J, with 14 bases between the two ends. The CDR3 coding sequence is TGTGCCAGCAGCGACCAGGGTCGTGGGCAGTACTTC. Translating gives CASSDQGRGQYF. The variable domain in full, with the rest retrieved from reference TRBV7-6 and TRBJ2-7, is GAGVSQSPRYKVTKRGQDVALRCDPISGHVSLYWYRQALGQGPEFLTYFNYEAQQDKSGLPNDRFSAERPEGSISTLTIQRTEQRDSAMYRCASSDQGRGQYFGPGTRLTVT.